This T cell receptor (beta chain) originates from a study of shared clonotypes between healthy human individuals. Study details: The donor group consisted of a couple of women and a few men, aged 18 to 49. Each donor's CD8 memory used one plate, CD8 naive two, each CD4 subset three.

TCRdb's copy holds only in-frame clones and misses some; the assay was immunoSEQ multiplex PCR. This table holds under 2,500,000 clones, 90% to 96% found once. As for this clone: The antigen remains undetermined.

Study results and limitations: Shared clonotypes: about 4.6% naive CD4, around 3.7% naive CD8, about 2.2% memory CD4, approximately 0.4% memory CD8.

CDR1 is MGHRA and CDR2 is YSYEKL in the germline V gene. The CDR3 runs 14 residues. With 0 bases removed from V and 12 bases from J, the gap between germline ends came to 17 bases. The chain is built from TRBV4-1 and TRBJ2-5; D not certain. The source of this sequence is a man aged 18 to 35 in good health. The sequencing sample was made of naive CD4+ T cells sorted from blood. Subset specified: CD45RA+ positively selected. The CDR3 DNA follows: TGCGCCAGCAGCCAAGATGAGGCGGCTGGTCAGGAGTACTTC. Residues: CASSQDEAAGQEYF.